These 25 T cell receptor beta chains originate from one sample sequenced in a study of blood T cell repertoires in COVID-19. Some clones are missing from TCRdb's copy, which holds only in-frame ones; the method was immunoSEQ multiplex PCR. The sample has over 200,000 clones; about nine tenths are singletons. Sequencing was carried out using PBMCs or T cells enriched from blood (not recorded which). The receptors come from a man younger than 30 who had recovered from COVID-19.

The CDR3 DNA is TGTGCCAGCAGTGAGACTAGCGGGGGGGCCTACAATGAGCAGTTCTTC. Translating gives CASSETSGGAYNEQFF. The chain links TRBV6-1 to TRBJ2-1, with 14 bases matching TRBD2. This CDR3 has 16 amino acids. J was trimmed by 2 bases and V by 3 bases; bases with no gene match: 0. From germline, CDR1 is MNHNS and CDR2 SASEGT.

The rearrangement joins TRBV11-2 to TRBJ1-3, with TRBD1 matching 9 bases. This CDR3 region has 16 residues. J lost 3 bases, V lost 4 bases, and 7 bases had no gene match. CDR1 and CDR2 from the germline V gene are SGHAT and FQNNGV. The CDR3 sequence is CASSWAGTGNGNTIYF. The CDR3, as DNA: TGTGCCAGCAGCTGGGCCGGGACAGGGAATGGAAACACCATATATTTT.

V usage is TRBV6-5 and J usage is TRBJ1-5; the D gene is possibly TRBD1 (5 bases). V lost 0 bases and J 4 bases, leaving 10 bases between the germline ends. In germline, CDR1 is MNHEY, CDR2 SVGAGI. CDR3 size: 15 residues. CDR3 in amino acids: CASSYSAGMNQPQHF. CDR3 DNA sequence: TGTGCCAGCAGTTACTCGGCAGGGATGAATCAGCCCCAGCATTTT.

This chain joins TRBV5-1 and TRBJ2-3; TRBD2 is a possible D gene (5 bases). CDR3 length equals 13 residues. Germline CDR1 reads SGHRS; CDR2 reads YFSETQ. V was clipped by 2 bases and J by 1 base, with 5 bases between them. The DNA for the CDR3 is TGCGCCAGCAGCTTCGGGGGCACAGATACGCAGTATTTT. This translates into CASSFGGTDTQYF.

J is TRBJ1-3 and V is TRBV12-3 or TRBV12-4, with D possibly TRBD1 on 6 matching bases. The CDR3 loop spans 13 amino acids. The V gene lost 4 bases and the J gene lost 3 bases, with 7 bases spanning the gap. CDR3 region: CASSSTGGNTIYF. The CDR3 nucleotides are TGTGCCAGCAGTTCGACAGGTGGAAACACCATATATTTT.

This clone is termed large. The gene calls are TRBV10-1 and TRBJ2-2; the D gene is possibly TRBD1 (6 bases). The CDR3 length is 14 residues. Germline V gives CDR1 WNHNN, CDR2 SYGVQD (reference sequence). V was cut by 1 base and J by 4 bases, with 7 bases left in between. CDR3 sequence reads: CASSELQGTGELFF. The CDR3 coding sequence is TGCGCCAGCAGTGAGTTACAGGGCACCGGGGAGCTGTTTTTT.

V is TRBV9 and J is TRBJ2-5, with D maybe TRBD1 (5 bases). Between the trimmed V and J ends, which lost 0 bases and 1 base, there was a span of 10 bases. The germline gives CDR1 SGDLS, CDR2 YYNGEE. This CDR3 is built from 15 residues. In DNA, the CDR3 is TGTGCCAGCAGCGTAGGGACACGACCCCAAGAGACCCAGTACTTC. Translated, it gives CASSVGTRPQETQYF.

The chain uses TRBV7-2 and TRBJ1-2; 11 bases are shared with TRBD1. Germline V gene lookup returns CDR1 SGHTA and CDR2 FQGNSA. The CDR3 loop spans 16 amino acids. V was pared by 4 bases and J by 4 bases, with 8 bases of the junction left unmatched. DNA of the CDR3: TGTGCCAGCAGCTCCCTGGGGACAGGGGGAACCTATGGCTACACCTTC. This encodes CASSSLGTGGTYGYTF.

The gene calls are TRBV3-1 (or the pseudogene TRBV3-2) and TRBJ2-1; 9 positions agree with TRBD2. J was trimmed by 3 bases and V by 0 bases; bases with no gene match: 9. Looked up from germline, CDR1 is LGHDT and CDR2 is YNNKEL (reference sequence). This CDR3 is built from 18 residues. This CDR3 reads CASSQDEWPSGIYNEQFF. In nucleotides, the CDR3 is TGTGCCAGCAGCCAAGATGAGTGGCCTAGCGGGATCTACAATGAGCAGTTCTTC.

This sequence joins TRBV28 and TRBJ2-7; 7 nucleotides match TRBD1. V was clipped by 4 bases and J by 2 bases; unmatched bases: 5. This CDR3 spans 14 amino acids. Germline CDR1 is MDHEN and CDR2 is SYDVKM. The CDR3 region has the DNA TGTGCCAGCAGTTCGGGACAGTTACCCTACGAGCAGTACTTC. This sequence encodes CASSSGQLPYEQYF.

This sequence joins TRBV27 and TRBJ1-2; no definite D call. Germline V gene lookup returns CDR1 MNHEY and CDR2 SMNVEV (reference sequence). V dropped 0 bases and J dropped 9 bases, with 11 bases sitting between them. The CDR3 covers 13 residues. Written as DNA, the CDR3 is TGTGCCAGCAGTTTATCGGCGGGCGGGAGCTACACCTTC. Protein sequence: CASSLSAGGSYTF.

The rearrangement links TRBV7-9 to TRBJ2-3, with D perhaps TRBD2 (6 bases). Trimming removed 5 bases from V and 5 bases from J, with 14 bases in between. This CDR3 is built from 14 residues. Germline CDR1 reads SEHNR; CDR2 reads FQNEAQ (reference sequence). CDR3: CASSPGRTIDTQYF. In DNA form, the CDR3 reads TGTGCCAGCAGCCCGGGGAGGACCATAGATACGCAGTATTTT.

A single count supports this clone. This chain joins TRBV13 and TRBJ1-2; the match to TRBD1 covers 7 bases. The germline V gene has CDR1 PRHDT and CDR2 FYEKMQ (reference sequence). The junction had 2 bases not matched to a gene; V was cut back by 0 bases and J by 4 bases. This CDR3 is built from 14 residues. CDR3 DNA sequence: TGTGCCAGCAGCTTAGGCAGGGGGTTCTATGGCTACACCTTC. This translates into CASSLGRGFYGYTF.

This rearrangement joins TRBV18 to TRBJ1-6, with 8 bases that match TRBD1. Looked up from germline, CDR1 is KGHSH and CDR2 is LQKENI. V lost 6 bases to trimming and J lost 10 bases; unmatched junction nucleotides: 8. The CDR3 is 14 amino acids. CDR3 loop: CASSPDRVGSPLHF. The CDR3 DNA reads TGTGCCAGCTCCCCGGACAGGGTCGGGTCACCCCTCCACTTT.

This rearrangement joins TRBV28 to TRBJ1-5, with D perhaps TRBD1 (5 bases). The V end was cut by 2 bases, the J end by 2 bases, with 7 bases between. CDR1 is MDHEN, CDR2 SYDVKM, per germline. The CDR3 has 14 amino acids. The CDR3 is CASSLVGGNQPQHF. Here the CDR3 DNA reads TGTGCCAGCAGTTTAGTAGGGGGCAATCAGCCCCAGCATTTT.

The chain employs TRBV5-8 and TRBJ2-7, with TRBD2 as a possible D gene (5 bases). Trimming stripped 4 bases from V and 2 bases from J, with 10 bases between. There are 13 residues in the CDR3. Germline CDR1 reads SGHTS; CDR2 reads YDEGEE. The CDR3 protein is CASSDGLAYEQYF. DNA of the CDR3: TGTGCCAGCAGCGACGGACTCGCCTACGAGCAGTACTTC.

The chain links TRBV19 to TRBJ1-1; 9 bases agree with TRBD1. Germline-derived CDR1 and CDR2 are LNHDA and SQIVND (reference sequence). The V gene end was trimmed by 4 bases and the J gene end by 3 bases; junction bases not matched to a gene: 9. This CDR3 contains 16 residues. CDR3 nucleotide sequence: TGTGCCAGTAGTACCCGACAGGGGGAAGGGGACACTGAAGCTTTCTTT. Protein sequence: CASSTRQGEGDTEAFF.

The chain links TRBV3-1 (or the pseudogene TRBV3-2) to TRBJ2-2; 14 bases align to TRBD2. Germline V gene data show CDR1 as LGHDT and CDR2 as YNNKEL (reference sequence). The CDR3 sequence is 17 residues long. V shed 4 bases, J shed 0 bases, and the junction held 1 base outside the gene matches. The CDR3 coding sequence is TGTGCCAGCAGCCGGACTAGCGGGGGGTCGAACACCGGGGAGCTGTTTTTT. Its translation is CASSRTSGGSNTGELFF.

This clone was seen just once. V usage is TRBV3-1 (or the pseudogene TRBV3-2) and J usage is TRBJ2-1; TRBD2 agrees at 12 bases. This CDR3 contains 17 residues. Unmatched junction bases numbered 8, after V lost 1 base and J lost 7 bases. CDR1 is LGHDT and CDR2 is YNNKEL in the germline V gene (reference sequence). DNA for the CDR3: TGTGCCAGCAGCCAAGGACTAGCGGGGGAGATTGGGAATGAGCAGTTCTTC. Amino acid sequence: CASSQGLAGEIGNEQFF.

CDR3 sequence (DNA): TGTGCCAGCAGCTTGGTGGGAGCAACTAATGAAAAACTGTTTTTT. Encoded protein: CASSLVGATNEKLFF. J is TRBJ1-4 and V is TRBV5-4; D ambiguous. V gave up 0 bases and J gave up 0 bases, with 6 bases separating them. CDR1 and CDR2 (germline): SGHNT, YYREEE (reference sequence). This CDR3 spans 15 amino acids. Complete variable domain (other parts from reference TRBV5-4 and TRBJ1-4): ETGVTQSPTHLIKTRGQQVTLRCSSQSGHNTVSWYQQALGQGPQFIFQYYREEENGRGNFPPRFSGLQFPNYSSELNVNALELDDSALYLCASSLVGATNEKLFFGSGTQLSVL.

The gene calls are TRBV3-1 (or the pseudogene TRBV3-2) and TRBJ2-7; no reliable D call. Trimming removed 0 bases from V and 3 bases from J, with 6 bases in between. From germline, CDR1 is LGHDT and CDR2 YNNKEL (reference sequence). This CDR3 is 13 amino acids long. In DNA form, the CDR3 reads TGTGCCAGCAGCCAAGACACGAGCTACGAGCAGTACTTC. Translating gives CASSQDTSYEQYF.

The chain links TRBV5-1 to TRBJ1-6, with D perhaps TRBD1 (6 bases). The V gene's germline CDR1 is SGHRS and CDR2 YFSETQ. V lost 4 bases, J lost 9 bases, and 41 bases lay in between. The CDR3 has 23 residues. The CDR3: CASSRSGHLSAETPQWVISPLHF. CDR3 DNA sequence: TGCGCCAGCAGCCGATCGGGACATCTCTCCGCAGAAACTCCTCAGTGGGTGATTTCACCCCTCCACTTT.

V gene TRBV29-1 combines with J gene TRBJ2-1; possible D gene TRBD2, 6 bases. The germline CDR1 and CDR2 sequences are SQVTM and ANQGSEA. The CDR3 totals 15 residues. V lost 2 bases, J lost 3 bases, and 14 bases lay in between. The CDR3 DNA sequence: TGCAGCGTTGAATTCCCAGCGGGTTACTACAATGAGCAGTTCTTC. This encodes CSVEFPAGYYNEQFF.

This clone was recorded once. The rearrangement links TRBV6-5 to TRBJ2-7; the D gene is possibly TRBD1 (7 bases). V lost 8 bases and J lost 4, with 21 bases in between. CDR1 MNHEY and CDR2 SVGAGI come from the germline V gene. The CDR3 contains 15 residues. CDR3 region: CASAGGRGAVYEQYF. DNA for the CDR3: TGTGCCAGCGCTGGGGGCAGGGGGGCTGTTTACGAGCAGTACTTC.

The rearrangement joins TRBV7-9 to TRBJ2-5; 8 bases are a match to TRBD1. Germline trimming cut 0 bases from V and 3 bases from J; bases unmatched to any gene: 0. CDR1 is SEHNR and CDR2 is FQNEAQ in the germline V gene (reference sequence). This CDR3 has 14 residues. Here the CDR3 DNA reads TGTGCCAGCAGCTTAGCGGACAGGGAAGAGACCCAGTACTTC. It specifies CASSLADREETQYF.